The clone carrying this TCR beta chain was observed a single time. The data were obtained in a study of blood T cell repertoires in COVID-19. Looking at the study overall: PBMCs, B-cell-depleted T cells, or T cells provided the cDNA or gDNA that made up the material.

Seattle cases were enrolled at active infection and followed longitudinally. Some clones are missing from TCRdb's copy, which holds only in-frame ones; the method was immunoSEQ multiplex PCR. In the table there are approximately 80,000 clones, 65% to 90% of which are singletons. Sequencing was done on a sample of peripheral blood. The TCR originated in a man aged 45-65 years with COVID-19, enrolled during active disease.

The CDR3 region has the DNA TGTGCCAGCAGTGGACTAGGGGCAGATACGCAGTATTTT. Translating it yields CASSGLGADTQYF. The rearrangement links TRBV2 to TRBJ2-3, with D perhaps matching TRBD2 (6 bases). The germline CDR1 and CDR2 sequences are SNHLY and FYNNEI. This CDR3 has 13 amino acids. Trimming cost V 4 bases and J 4 bases, with 9 bases left between them. Based on the CDR3 plus reference TRBV2 and TRBJ2-3, the full variable domain is EPEVTQTPSHQVTQMGQEVILRCVPISNHLYFYWYRQILGQKVEFLVSFYNNEISEKSEIFDDQFSVERPDGSNFTLKIRSTKLEDSAMYFCASSGLGADTQYFGPGTRLTVL.